These 8 T cell receptor beta chains were all obtained from the same sample, sequenced in a study of tumor-infiltrating lymphocytes in primary liver carcinoma. The blood RNA (from unsorted whole blood) was obtained, and germline DNA was also extracted. The input was approximately 500 ng total RNA; TCR beta cDNA was made from it with a constant-region primer. Library construction for TCR beta comprised three nested multiplex PCR rounds performed with slightly modified ARM-PCR. The first two PCR rounds, around 10 cycles each, used TRBV1-TRBV30 forward primers and a C-beta reverse primer. TCRdb used MiXCR to reprocess the multiplex PCR reads, holding one entry per CDR3 protein. The sample includes almost 200,000 distinct CDR3 sequences, roughly 61% of them seen just once. The sample taken for sequencing was peripheral blood. The receptors were sampled from an older woman with primary liver carcinoma and hepatitis B virus infection.

This clonotype was recorded many times. V is TRBV29-1 and J is TRBJ1-1; the D is unclear. The V gene lost 7 bases and the J gene lost 0 bases, with 18 bases spanning the gap. This CDR3 is 15 amino acids long. CDR1 and CDR2 from the germline V gene are SQVTM and ANQGSEA. The CDR3 sequence: CSGQFSGTMNTEAFF. The CDR3 DNA is TGCAGCGGTCAGTTTTCCGGAACCATGAACACTGAAGCTTTCTTT.

This clonotype was found many times. The chain employs TRBV6-6 and TRBJ2-1; 9 nucleotides agree with TRBD2. The CDR3 consists of 14 residues. Germline lookup yields CDR1 MNHNY and CDR2 SVGAGI (reference sequence). The ends lost 6 bases at V and 8 bases at J; junction bases unmatched: 8. The CDR3 here is CASRTGTSNHEQFF. The CDR3, as DNA: TGTGCCAGCAGGACCGGGACTAGCAACCATGAGCAGTTCTTC.

About this clonotype: The junction differs from germline at one of its ends, possibly a read error. The V call is TRBV11-1, the J call TRBJ2-1; D possibly uses TRBD1 or TRBD2 (5 bases each). The V gene's germline CDR1 is SGHAT and CDR2 FQDESV (reference sequence). This CDR3 has 16 amino acids. CDR3 residues: CASSFRVGTLYNEQFF. The CDR3 DNA sequence: TGTGCAAGCAGCTTTCGAGTCGGGACCTTATACAATGAGCAGTTCTTC.

This chain joins TRBV5-5 and TRBJ1-1; 9 bases fit TRBD1. V dropped 0 bases and J dropped 1; count of bases not matched to a gene: 4. The CDR3 is 16 amino acids. Germline V lookup: CDR1 SGHKS, CDR2 YYEKEE (reference sequence). Here the CDR3 reads CASSLADRGRNTEAFF. CDR3 DNA sequence: TGTGCCAGCAGCTTGGCGGACAGGGGCCGGAACACTGAAGCTTTCTTT.

The chain employs TRBV28 and TRBJ2-1; possibly TRBD1 or TRBD2 for D (5 bases each). The CDR3 extends over 15 amino acids. Germline V gene lookup returns CDR1 MDHEN and CDR2 SYDVKM. V lost 8 bases and J 3 bases, leaving 17 bases between the germline ends. The CDR3 sequence: CASRSQGDGYNEQFF. CDR3 nucleotides: TGTGCCAGCCGAAGTCAGGGAGACGGCTACAATGAGCAGTTCTTC. The variable domain in full, completed from reference TRBV28 and TRBJ2-1, reads DVKVTQSSRYLVKRTGEKVFLECVQDMDHENMFWYRQDPGLGLRLIYFSYDVKMKEKGDIPEGYSVSREKKERFSLILESASTNQTSMYLCASRSQGDGYNEQFFGPGTRLTVL.

This clonotype came up many times. This chain joins TRBV12-3 or TRBV12-4 and TRBJ2-1, with TRBD2 matching over 9 bases. The CDR3 runs to 16 residues. Trimming at V came to 8 bases and at J to 6 bases, leaving 14 bases not matched to a gene. The DNA of the CDR3 is TGTGCCAGCTCAAACAACGCGGGAGGGGGGGGCAATGAGCAGTTCTTC. The encoded protein is CASSNNAGGGGNEQFF.

This chain links TRBV11-2 with TRBJ2-1, with TRBD2 matching over 11 bases. V lost 8 bases, J lost 4 bases, and 10 bases stayed unmatched. The CDR3 sequence is 16 residues long. Germline assignment: CDR1 SGHAT and CDR2 FQNNGV. CDR3 nucleotides: TGTGCCAGCTGCCCTGGACTAGCGGGTGATTACAATGAGCAGTTCTTC. Residues: CASCPGLAGDYNEQFF.

The chain couples TRBV12-3 or TRBV12-4 to TRBJ2-2, with D possibly being TRBD2 (6 bases). V was trimmed by 8 bases and J by 5 bases, leaving 24 bases between them. The CDR3 contains 17 residues. Written as DNA, the CDR3 is TGTGCCAGCTGTTGGGCTGGGGGGTCGAAAGTAACCGGGGAGCTGTTTTTT. Translated: CASCWAGGSKVTGELFF.